Presented here are 3 T cell receptor beta chains from one specimen sequenced in a study of monozygotic twins with inflammatory bowel disease. For each CDR3 protein, TCRdb gives one entry from its re-call of the 5' RACE reads, without DNA. In total, the table holds approximately 400,000 distinct CDR3 sequences. The source material was blood. The receptors shown here come from a human donor with ulcerative colitis or Crohn's disease, or a healthy co-twin of an affected twin (not recorded which).

This chain links TRBV5-1 with TRBJ2-7; TCRdb lists TRBD1, though no DNA is available to test this call. In germline, CDR1 is SGHRS, CDR2 YFSETQ. This CDR3 contains 14 residues. The CDR3 here is CASSLRQGAYEQYF.

The rearrangement uses TRBV6-1 and TRBJ1-1; checking the TCRdb D call of TRBD1 is not possible without DNA. Germline-derived CDR1 and CDR2 are MNHNS and SASEGT. The CDR3 loop spans 15 amino acids. CDR3 protein: CASSASQGPNTEAFF.

The gene calls are TRBV6-1 and TRBJ2-2; TCRdb names TRBD1, which stays unverified in the absence of DNA. Germline V gives CDR1 MNHNS, CDR2 SASEGT. The CDR3 consists of 15 residues. CDR3 residues: CASSRNFGGTGELFF.